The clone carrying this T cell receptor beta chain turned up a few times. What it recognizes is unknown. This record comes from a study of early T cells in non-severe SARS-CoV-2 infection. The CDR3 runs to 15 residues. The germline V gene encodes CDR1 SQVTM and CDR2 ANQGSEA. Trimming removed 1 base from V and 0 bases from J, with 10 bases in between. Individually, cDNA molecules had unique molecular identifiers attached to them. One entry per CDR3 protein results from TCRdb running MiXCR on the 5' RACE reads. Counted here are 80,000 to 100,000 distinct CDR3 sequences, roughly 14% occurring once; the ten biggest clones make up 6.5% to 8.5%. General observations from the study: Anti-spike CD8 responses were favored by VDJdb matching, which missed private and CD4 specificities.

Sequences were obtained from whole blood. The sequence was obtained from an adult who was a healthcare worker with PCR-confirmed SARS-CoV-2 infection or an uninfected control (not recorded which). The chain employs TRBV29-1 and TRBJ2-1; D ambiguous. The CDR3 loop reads CSVEAEESSYNEQFF. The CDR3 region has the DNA TGCAGCGTTGAAGCGGAAGAGAGCTCCTACAATGAGCAGTTCTTC.